Listed below are T cell receptor beta chains from one sample, sequenced in a study of shared clonotypes between healthy human individuals. Assay used: immunoSEQ multiplex PCR; TCRdb lists only in-frame clones, some missing. The sample records roughly 400,000 clones, 95% to 97% being singletons. Sequenced material: memory CD8+ T cells sorted from blood. The receptors here all came from a man aged 30-40 years in good health. Both conserved end residues are part of each CDR3. A D gene is named only where the DNA matches it firmly. Expanded clones get a size class; other rows say once, few or many, or leave the size out.

. | . | TRBJ2-2 | TRBV28 | TGTGCCAGCAGACTCCCTGTTAGTACCGGGGAGCTGTTTTTT | CASRLPVSTGELFF
. | TRBD1 | TRBJ2-7 | TRBV6-5 | TGTGCCAGCAGTTACCGAACGACAGGGGTGACCTACGAGCAGTACTTC | CASSYRTTGVTYEQYF
. | . | TRBJ2-2 | TRBV6-6 | TGTGCCAGCACCTCCGGGGCCATCCCCGGGGAGCTGTTTTTT | CASTSGAIPGELFF
once | . | TRBJ1-5 | TRBV28 | TGTGCCAGCAGTTTTGCCTCAGGGAATAATCAGCCCCAGCATTTT | CASSFASGNNQPQHF
. | TRBD2 | TRBJ2-2 | TRBV7-9 | TGTGCCAGCAGCATGCGAAGGACTAGCGCTAACACCGGGGAGCTGTTTTTT | CASSMRRTSANTGELFF
. | . | TRBJ2-7 | TRBV5-1 | TGCGCCAGCAGCGGGTCAGCGGTCTACGAGCAGTACTTC | CASSGSAVYEQYF
. | TRBD2 | TRBJ2-1 | TRBV5-1 | TGCGCCAGCACCAGCGGGGTGGGGAGCTCCTACAATGAGCAGTTCTTC | CASTSGVGSSYNEQFF
. | . | TRBJ2-7 | TRBV2 | TGTGCCAGCAGTGATGGCAGGGTCCTCTCCTACGAGCAGTACTTC | CASSDGRVLSYEQYF
. | . | TRBJ1-1 | TRBV6-6 | TGTGCCAGCAGTTCCAGGGTCGGTGAAGCTTTCTTT | CASSSRVGEAFF
. | . | TRBJ2-1 | TRBV2 | TGTGCCAGCAGGTCGGACCGTCGCGAGCAGTTCTTC | CASRSDRREQFF
. | . | TRBJ1-2 | TRBV4-2 | TGTGCCAGCAGCCAAGAAGGTCCCAGGGTCTATGGCTACACCTTC | CASSQEGPRVYGYTF
. | TRBD2 | TRBJ2-1 | TRBV10-2 | TGCGCCAGCAGTCAGCGGGAGGGTCTCTACAATGAGCAGTTCTTC | CASSQREGLYNEQFF
once | . | TRBJ2-7 | TRBV5-6 | TGTGCCAGCAGCCGATACCCATACGAGCAGTACTTC | CASSRYPYEQYF
. | . | TRBJ2-7 | TRBV27 | TGTGCCAGCAGCCGGACAGACTTCTTC | CASSRTDFF
few | . | TRBJ1-5 | TRBV2 | TGTGCCAGCAGTGAAACGTCAGCGGCTAGCAATCAGCCCCAGCATTTT | CASSETSAASNQPQHF
. | TRBD2 | TRBJ2-1 | TRBV2 | TGTGCCAGCCGGACTAGCGGAGACAATGAGCAGTTCTTC | CASRTSGDNEQFF
. | . | TRBJ1-5 | TRBV5-6 | TGTGCCAGCAGCTTGGGTGGTGAGGGGGGTCAGCCCCAGCATTTT | CASSLGGEGGQPQHF
once | . | TRBJ2-6 | TRBV4-1 | TGCGCCAGCAGCTTTAGGGACTTACCTTTCTCTGGGGCCAACGTCCTGACTTTC | CASSFRDLPFSGANVLTF
. | . | TRBJ2-3 | TRBV5-6 | TGTGCCAGCAGCTTGAAGGGACGCGTTACAGATACGCAGTATTTT | CASSLKGRVTDTQYF
. | . | TRBJ2-2 | TRBV7-2 | TGTGCCAGCAGCTTAGGGCAGCGTCTCACCGGGGAGCTGTTTTTT | CASSLGQRLTGELFF
. | TRBD2 | TRBJ2-7 | TRBV28 | TGTGCCAGCGGAACTAGCGTCTACGAGCAGTACTTC | CASGTSVYEQYF
. | . | TRBJ2-6 | TRBV10-3 | TGTGCCATCAGTGAGTCCAACCAGAGAGCTGGGGCCAACGTCCTGACTTTC | CAISESNQRAGANVLTF
once | TRBD2 | TRBJ2-7 | TRBV2 | TGTGCCAGCAGTGAGGCGGGAGGGTCCATGATGGAGTACTTC | CASSEAGGSMMEYF
. | . | TRBJ2-7 | TRBV19 | TGTGCCAGTAGTAAAGGACAAACCTACGAGCAGTACTTC | CASSKGQTYEQYF
. | . | TRBJ2-2 | TRBV28 | TGTGCCAGCAGTTTCGGGCCGTCCACCGGGGAGCTGTTTTTT | CASSFGPSTGELFF
. | TRBD1 | TRBJ2-6 | TRBV30 | TGTGCCTGCCCGGGACAGGGGGGGGCTGGGGCCAACGTCCTGACTTTC | CACPGQGGAGANVLTF
. | TRBD2 | TRBJ2-2 | TRBV7-9 | TGTGCCAGCAGCACCGGGACTAGCGGGAGGAACACCGGGGAGCTGTTTTTT | CASSTGTSGRNTGELFF
. | . | TRBJ2-7 | TRBV6-1 | TGTGCCAGCACCAGGGGGGACGAGCAGTACTTC | CASTRGDEQYF
. | . | TRBJ2-7 | TRBV7-2 | TGTGCCAGCAGCTTAGAGAACCCCTACGAGCAGTACTTC | CASSLENPYEQYF
. | . | TRBJ2-7 | TRBV28 | TGTGCCAGCAGTTCCGACTCCAAACCCTACGAGCAGTACTTC | CASSSDSKPYEQYF
. | . | TRBJ2-6 | TRBV19 | TGTGCCAGTAGTATTTCTCTCTTAAGCTCTGGGGCCAACGTCCTGACTTTC | CASSISLLSSGANVLTF
. | . | TRBJ2-3 | TRBV19 | TGTGCCAGTAGTATAAGACTAGGACTCACAGATACGCAGTATTTT | CASSIRLGLTDTQYF
. | TRBD2 | TRBJ2-3 | TRBV9 | TGTGCCAGCAGCCCTAGCGGGAGTACACATACGCAGTATTTT | CASSPSGSTHTQYF
. | TRBD1 | TRBJ1-4 | TRBV19 | TGTGCCAGTAGCCAAAGAGGACAGGGTCGTTCGCTACTAAAACTGTTTTTT | CASSQRGQGRSLLKLFF
. | . | TRBJ1-4 | TRBV14 | TGTGCCAGCAGCCAAGGCGGCAGAGCTAATGAAAAACTGTTTTTT | CASSQGGRANEKLFF
. | TRBD2 | TRBJ2-7 | TRBV2 | TGTGCCAGCATTAGACTAGCGGGAGGGAGCTCCTACGAGCAGTACTTC | CASIRLAGGSSYEQYF
. | . | TRBJ2-7 | TRBV28 | TGTGCCAGCAGTTTATGGGAGGGGACCCTCGCCGAGCAGTACTTC | CASSLWEGTLAEQYF
. | TRBD1 | TRBJ2-3 | TRBV10-3 | TGTGCCATCAGTCCGGGACAGGGCCCCGATACGCAGTATTTT | CAISPGQGPDTQYF
few | . | TRBJ1-1 | TRBV2 | TGTGCCACCGGAGGGGGGAGCGGGACTGAAGCTTTCTTT | CATGGGSGTEAFF
. | TRBD1 | TRBJ1-1 | TRBV2 | TGTGCCAGCAGTGTTGGACAGGGGGCTGGGGTCACTGAAGCTTTCTTT | CASSVGQGAGVTEAFF
. | TRBD1 | TRBJ2-7 | TRBV20-1 | TGCAGTGCCACAGGGGGGGAGCAGTACTTC | CSATGGEQYF